This TCR beta chain was sequenced during a study of Ad26.COV2.S vaccination and SARS-CoV-2 variants. Study-wide background: Once, or twice with 56 days between doses, Ad26.COV2.S was given intramuscularly.

Treatment meaning: some 20 received Ad26.COV2.S at low or high dose, single or two shots; roughly five received placebo; per-sample allocation not given. Material that was analyzed had been drawn on day 63 after the first vaccine or placebo injection. This clone was picked up one time. Sequenced by immunoSEQ multiplex PCR; TCRdb stores in-frame clones only, minus some. This sample has under 550,000 clones; 80% to 95% occur once, and the top ten carry about 12%. The V gene's germline CDR1 is SEHNR and CDR2 FQNEAQ (reference sequence). V was shortened by 1 base and J by 5 bases, with 15 bases between the two germline ends. This CDR3 region has 15 residues.

The chain recombines TRBV7-9 with TRBJ2-7; D is unclear. This TCR was sampled from a person between 18 and 65 years old who received the Ad26.COV2.S COVID-19 vaccine or a placebo. The sample consisted of peripheral blood, taken in a trial of Ad26.COV2.S vaccine versus placebo. The CDR3, as DNA: TGTGCCAGCAGCTTAGAAGCGAGGTGGAAGGACGAGCAGTACTTC. It is translated as CASSLEARWKDEQYF.